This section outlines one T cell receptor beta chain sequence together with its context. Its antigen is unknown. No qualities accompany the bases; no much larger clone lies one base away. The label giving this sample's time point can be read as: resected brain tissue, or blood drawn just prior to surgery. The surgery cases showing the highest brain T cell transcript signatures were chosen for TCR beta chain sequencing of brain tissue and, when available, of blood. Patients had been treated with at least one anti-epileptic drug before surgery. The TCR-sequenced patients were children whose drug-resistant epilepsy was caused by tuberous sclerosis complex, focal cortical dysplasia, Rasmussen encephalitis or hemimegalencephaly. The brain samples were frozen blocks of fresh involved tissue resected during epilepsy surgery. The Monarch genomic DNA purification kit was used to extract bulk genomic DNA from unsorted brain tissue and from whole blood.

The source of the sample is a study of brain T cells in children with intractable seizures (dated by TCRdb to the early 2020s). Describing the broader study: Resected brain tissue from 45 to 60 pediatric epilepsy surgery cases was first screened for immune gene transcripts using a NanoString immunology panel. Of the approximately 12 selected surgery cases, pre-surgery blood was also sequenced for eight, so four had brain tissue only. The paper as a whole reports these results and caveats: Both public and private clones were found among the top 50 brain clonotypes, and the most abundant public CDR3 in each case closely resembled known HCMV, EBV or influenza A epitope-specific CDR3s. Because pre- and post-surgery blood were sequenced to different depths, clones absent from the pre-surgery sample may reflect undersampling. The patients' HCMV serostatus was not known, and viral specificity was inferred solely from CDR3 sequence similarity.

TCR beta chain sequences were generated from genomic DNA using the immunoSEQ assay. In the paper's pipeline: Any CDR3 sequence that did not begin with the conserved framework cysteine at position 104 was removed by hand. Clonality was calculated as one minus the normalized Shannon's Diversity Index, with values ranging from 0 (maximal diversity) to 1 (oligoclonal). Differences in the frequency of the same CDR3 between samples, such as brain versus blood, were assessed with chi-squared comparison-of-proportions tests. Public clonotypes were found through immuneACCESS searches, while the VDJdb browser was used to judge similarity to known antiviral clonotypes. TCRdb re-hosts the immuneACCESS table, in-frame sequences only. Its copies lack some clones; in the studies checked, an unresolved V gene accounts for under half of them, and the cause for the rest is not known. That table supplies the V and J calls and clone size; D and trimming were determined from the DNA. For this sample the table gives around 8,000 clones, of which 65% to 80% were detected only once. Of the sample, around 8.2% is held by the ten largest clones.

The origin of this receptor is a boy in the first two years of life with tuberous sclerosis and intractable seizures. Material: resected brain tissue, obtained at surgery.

The nucleotide sequence is TGTGCCAGCAGCGTCGGGACTGCCACAGATACGCAGTATTTT. Translated, it reads CASSVGTATDTQYF. The V and J genes are TRBV5-4 and TRBJ2-3; a tentative D call is TRBD2 (6 bases match). Reading the germline V gene (reference sequence) gives CDR1 SGHNT and CDR2 YYREEE. The V and J ends are trimmed by 4 bases and 2 bases, leaving 11 bases between them. Reading from cysteine to phenylalanine, the CDR3 counts 14 amino acids. Only the CDR3 part of the read is kept: 42 bases, read in frame from the first base. When the CDR3 is completed using the reference TRBV5-4 and TRBJ2-3 genes on either side, the full variable domain is ETGVTQSPTHLIKTRGQQVTLRCSSQSGHNTVSWYQQALGQGPQFIFQYYREEENGRGNFPPRFSGLQFPNYSSELNVNALELDDSALYLCASSVGTATDTQYFGPGTRLTVL.